There are a few counts of the clone carrying this T cell receptor beta chain. What it binds is unknown. TCRdb redid the calling of the reads with MiXCR, one entry per CDR3 protein. The table includes approximately 300,000 distinct CDR3 sequences, around 25% detected once. This sample stems from a study of T cell repertoires in cytomegalovirus infection. Overall study context: Epitope selection comprised recently identified HLA-C-restricted CMV epitopes and well-studied HLA-B-restricted CMV epitopes. Signatures in public TCR beta sequences pointed to both CMV infection and matching HLA type. Notes on the study in general: Carriers of CMV and the relevant HLA type were discriminated by public TCR beta frequency. Predominance within the ex vivo response was attributable to HLA-C-restricted CMV-specific TCR beta clonotypes.

Trimming removed 6 bases from V and 8 bases from J; junction bases left unmatched: 8. This CDR3 is built from 14 residues. The chain carries TRBV12-3 or TRBV12-4 and TRBJ2-1, with TRBD2 matching over 9 bases. The sequencing here drew on cultured PBMCs, taken from culture after CMV antigen stimulation. The sequence came from a human donor in good health (CMV status not recorded). Some clones in this sample may be carry-over from other donors' samples. CDR3 sequence: CASRNSGREDEQFF. DNA for the CDR3: TGTGCCAGCAGGAATAGCGGGAGAGAAGATGAGCAGTTCTTC.